Sequencing of this T cell receptor (beta chain) was carried out in a study of T cells after yellow fever vaccination. Study-level findings and limits: The secondary T-cell response peaked on day 5, not day 15, but was weaker. In FACS-sorted repertoires, abundant clonotypes from the bulk population could appear as contaminants. Clonotypes found in both CD4 and CD8 compartments made up a small share.

V was cut by 5 bases and J by 6 bases, with 14 bases left in between. This CDR3 contains 13 residues. Germline assignment: CDR1 LGHNT and CDR2 FRNRAP. To note about this clonotype: Its antigen remains unidentified.

The authors made TCR cDNA by 5'RACE template switching, adding a universal primer site and UMIs. Each CDR3 protein is one row after TCRdb ran MiXCR on the 5' RACE reads. The top ten clones hold less than 0.55% of a sample with about 260,000 distinct CDR3 sequences, over 10% of them seen once. This specimen consisted of CD4+ T cells sorted from PBMCs, obtained 45 days after the yellow fever booster vaccination. The source of this sequence is a young man who received the YFV17D yellow fever vaccine. This chain connects TRBV12-5 to TRBJ2-7; the D gene is possibly TRBD2 (6 bases). CDR3 bases: TGTGCTAGTGGTAACCCCCCCGGGGGCGAGCAGTACTTC. Amino acid sequence: CASGNPPGGEQYF.